The clone carrying this TCR beta chain came up a few times. Its antigen is not known. CDR3 length: 16 residues. Per the germline V gene, CDR1 is LNHDA and CDR2 is SQIVND (reference sequence). V was shortened by 5 bases and J by 4 bases, with 18 bases between the two germline ends. The sample originates from a study of regulatory T cells in long-lasting Graves disease. General study results and limits: The number of shared public clonotypes was higher in persistent patients (roughly 2,800) than new patients (966).

The time point here: newly diagnosed GD, antithyroid drugs for less than 3 months. TCR sequences were obtained from RNA taken from PBMCs. Investigators prepared the TCR beta libraries by applying iRepertoire HTBI primers and Arm-PCR of CDR3 regions. TCRdb processed the multiplex PCR reads anew with MiXCR; each CDR3 protein has one entry. The table lists about 540,000 distinct CDR3 sequences, about 13% of them singletons. Separately, the same data were catalogued under a study of T cells in Graves' hyperthyroidism and ophthalmopathy. Per that study: Patients aged 18 to 65 with hyperthyroidism were newly diagnosed, with duration under 2 months.

Sequences were derived from peripheral blood mononuclear cells (PBMCs), sampled at new diagnosis, from a patient treated with antithyroid drugs. The receptor comes from a man under 40 with Graves disease. The chain combines TRBV19 with TRBJ1-5; maybe TRBD1 (5 bases). CDR3 in amino acids: CASSPRAQGGNQPQHF. The DNA of the CDR3 is TGTGCCAGTAGTCCTAGGGCCCAGGGCGGGAATCAGCCCCAGCATTTT. The full variable domain, with the rest looked up from reference TRBV19 and TRBJ1-5, is DGGITQSPKYLFRKEGQNVTLSCEQNLNHDAMYWYRQDPGQGLRLIYYSQIVNDFQKGDIAEGYSVSREKKESFPLTVTSAQKNPTAFYLCASSPRAQGGNQPQHFGDGTRLSIL.